Listed below are T cell receptor beta chains from one sample, sequenced in a study of tumor and adjacent non-tumor tissue in lung cancer. From the multiplex PCR reads, TCRdb called clonotypes with MiXCR, one entry per CDR3 protein. The sample contains tens of thousands of distinct CDR3 sequences, around two thirds of which appear only once. The specimen was distant non-tumor lung tissue. Receptors originate from a woman in her forties or fifties with non-small cell lung cancer. The CDR3 runs from the conserved cysteine through the conserved F or W. The order of the fields is J gene, clone size, V gene, D gene, CDR3 DNA, CDR3 protein. A D gene is named only where the DNA matches it firmly. Part of the rows lack a size; the others show once, few, many or a class for expanded clones.

j_call: TRBJ1-5
clone_size: NA
v_call: TRBV4-2
d_call: NA
cdr3_nt: TGTGCCAGCAGCCTCTTTGGGGCCAGAGACACAAATCAGCCCCAGCATTTT
cdr3_aa: CASSLFGARDTNQPQHF

j_call: TRBJ1-6
clone_size: many
v_call: TRBV20-1
d_call: NA
cdr3_nt: TGCAGTGCTAGAGAGCGGGCCCTATATAATTCACCCCTCCACTTT
cdr3_aa: CSARERALYNSPLHF

j_call: TRBJ1-1
clone_size: NA
v_call: TRBV4-3
d_call: NA
cdr3_nt: TGCGTCAGCAGCCAGAGCTACGGAGGGTTGAACACTGAAGTTTTCTTT
cdr3_aa: CVSSQSYGGLNTEVFF

j_call: TRBJ2-5
clone_size: NA
v_call: TRBV29-1
d_call: NA
cdr3_nt: TGCAGCGTTGTTGTTGGGGGAGATTGGAAGATCCAGTACTTC
cdr3_aa: CSVVVGGDWKIQYF

j_call: TRBJ2-5
clone_size: NA
v_call: TRBV6-2/TRBV6-3
d_call: NA
cdr3_nt: TGTGCCAACAGTTACCGGGATGGAACCTTGGACCAAGAGACCCAGTACTTC
cdr3_aa: CANSYRDGTLDQETQYF

j_call: TRBJ2-7
clone_size: few
v_call: TRBV7-8
d_call: NA
cdr3_nt: TGTGCCAGCAGCTTAGACGAATACGAGCAGTACTTC
cdr3_aa: CASSLDEYEQYF

j_call: TRBJ2-7
clone_size: NA
v_call: TRBV11-2
d_call: NA
cdr3_nt: TGTGCCAGCGGCTTAGGAGGGGATCTCTACTACGAGCAGTACTTC
cdr3_aa: CASGLGGDLYYEQYF

j_call: TRBJ2-1
clone_size: NA
v_call: TRBV28
d_call: NA
cdr3_nt: TGTGCCGGCAACCCGGGCCCCGACAATGAGCAGTTCTTC
cdr3_aa: CAGNPGPDNEQFF

j_call: TRBJ2-1
clone_size: many
v_call: TRBV10-3
d_call: NA
cdr3_nt: TGTGCCATCAGTGGGGGGTTCGAAAACAATGAGCAGTTCTTC
cdr3_aa: CAISGGFENNEQFF

j_call: TRBJ2-3
clone_size: NA
v_call: TRBV28
d_call: NA
cdr3_nt: TGTGCCACCCGAGGTCCGGCGGGTTTGCGGCAGTATTTT
cdr3_aa: CATRGPAGLRQYF

j_call: TRBJ2-7
clone_size: NA
v_call: TRBV7-8
d_call: NA
cdr3_nt: TGTGCTAGCAACTCCACGCCCCTGGCAAGCTCCTACGAGCAGTACTTC
cdr3_aa: CASNSTPLASSYEQYF

j_call: TRBJ1-4
clone_size: many
v_call: TRBV20-1
d_call: NA
cdr3_nt: TGCAGTGCTAGTCTCAGGGGTTCGGAAAAACTGTTTTTT
cdr3_aa: CSASLRGSEKLFF

j_call: TRBJ2-2
clone_size: few
v_call: TRBV30
d_call: NA
cdr3_nt: TGTGCCTGGAGCGCCACCCTCGGGGAGCTGTTTTTT
cdr3_aa: CAWSATLGELFF

j_call: TRBJ1-1
clone_size: NA
v_call: TRBV12-3/TRBV12-4
d_call: NA
cdr3_nt: TGTGCCGGCAGACCCCATGGGGTTGCCACAGAAGCTTTCTTT
cdr3_aa: CAGRPHGVATEAFF

j_call: TRBJ2-1
clone_size: NA
v_call: TRBV11-1
d_call: NA
cdr3_nt: TGTGCCAGCAGCTTACCCGCGCAGGATGAGCAGTTCTTC
cdr3_aa: CASSLPAQDEQFF

j_call: TRBJ2-5
clone_size: NA
v_call: TRBV6-1
d_call: TRBD1
cdr3_nt: TGTGCCAGTTCCCGGGACAGCCAAGAGACTCGGTACTTC
cdr3_aa: CASSRDSQETRYF

j_call: TRBJ2-2
clone_size: NA
v_call: TRBV28
d_call: NA
cdr3_nt: TGTGTCAGCAGCACCCCTAGGGGGGGGGACACCGGGGAGCTGTTTTTC
cdr3_aa: CVSSTPRGGDTGELFF